Listed below are T cell receptor beta chains from one sample, sequenced in a study of cytomegalovirus exposure and HLA in healthy donors. Data came from immunoSEQ multiplex PCR; TCRdb stores just in-frame clones and leaves some out. The table includes 70,000 to 75,000 clones, about 95% detected once. Source material: PBMCs. These receptors were taken from a woman between 18 and 30 years old in good health and CMV-seronegative. CDR3s include the opening cysteine and the closing phenylalanine or tryptophan. Each record gives: J gene, D gene, clone size, V gene, CDR3 DNA, CDR3 protein. D genes are given only for firm matches. Part of the rows lack a size; the others show once, few, many or a class for expanded clones.

TRBJ2-7 NA NA TRBV7-9 TGTGCCAGCAGCTCCCCGGGAGCCTTCTACGAGCAGTACTTC CASSSPGAFYEQYF
TRBJ2-3 TRBD2 NA TRBV5-8 TGTGCCAGCAGCTTGGGACTACTAGCGGGAGGGTCAGATACGCAGTATTTT CASSLGLLAGGSDTQYF
TRBJ2-1 TRBD2 NA TRBV9 TGTGCCAGCAGCGTAGGGGCGGGGGGCTATAGTTATGAGCAGTTCTTC CASSVGAGGYSYEQFF
TRBJ2-2 NA NA TRBV10-2 TGCGCCGCAATCACGGCCGGGGAGCTGTTTTTT CAAITAGELFF
TRBJ1-5 NA NA TRBV18 TGTGCCAGCTCACCGAGTCAGGGGAAGCCCCAGCATTTT CASSPSQGKPQHF
TRBJ2-2 TRBD2 few TRBV19 TGTGCCAGTAGTAGGCAAGCGGGAGGGCCGACCGGGGAGCTGTTTTTT CASSRQAGGPTGELFF
TRBJ2-5 NA NA TRBV9 TGTGCCAGCAGCGGTGGGGGGAATAACCAAGAGACCCAGTACTTC CASSGGGNNQETQYF
TRBJ1-1 TRBD1 once TRBV9 TGTGCCAGCAGCGACCAGGGGCCCGACAGGGCGGCTGAAGCTTTCTTT CASSDQGPDRAAEAFF
TRBJ1-1 TRBD1 few TRBV6-5 TGTGCCAGCAGTCCCAGGGGGAGGAACACTGAAGCTTTCTTT CASSPRGRNTEAFF
TRBJ2-1 NA NA TRBV6-1 TGTGCCAGCGCCGGGAACACCTACAATGAGCAGTTCTTC CASAGNTYNEQFF
TRBJ1-2 TRBD1 NA TRBV6-4 TGTGCCGGGAGACAGGGGGCGAACTATGGCTACACCTTC CAGRQGANYGYTF
TRBJ2-3 TRBD2 NA TRBV11-2 TGTGCCAGCAGCCCTGGACTAGCAGGCACAGATACGCAGTATTTT CASSPGLAGTDTQYF
TRBJ2-7 TRBD1 NA TRBV6-1 TGTGCCAGCAGTGAAAAGGGGGCCCACTCATCCTACGAGCAGTACTTC CASSEKGAHSSYEQYF
TRBJ1-3 NA NA TRBV18 TGTGCCAGCTCACAGTCGGAGGGTCCGTTCTCTGGAAACACCATATATTTT CASSQSEGPFSGNTIYF
TRBJ2-5 TRBD1 NA TRBV10-3 TGTGCCATCAGTGACGGGACAGGGTCCACAGAGACCCAGTACTTC CAISDGTGSTETQYF
TRBJ2-1 TRBD2 NA TRBV7-2 TGTGCCAGCAGCTTGGTAGGGACGGGAGGTGAGCAGTTCTTC CASSLVGTGGEQFF
TRBJ1-2 NA few TRBV10-3 TGTGCCATCAGTGCGGACAGCCTCTATGGCTACACCTTC CAISADSLYGYTF
TRBJ2-3 NA NA TRBV10-3 TGTGCCATCATGCCCACGGGCGGGGGCACAGATACGCAGTATTTT CAIMPTGGGTDTQYF
TRBJ1-1 NA NA TRBV11-2 TGTGCCAGCAGCTTTACAGGCGACACTGAAGCTTTCTTT CASSFTGDTEAFF
TRBJ2-1 TRBD2 once TRBV28 TGTGCCAGCAGCAGGACTAGCGGGAGCTATTACTCCTACAATGAGCAGTTCTTC CASSRTSGSYYSYNEQFF
TRBJ2-1 NA NA TRBV10-2 TGCGCCAGCAGGCCTACTAGAAACTCCTACAATGAGCAGTTCTTC CASRPTRNSYNEQFF
TRBJ1-4 NA NA TRBV11-2 TGTGCCAGCAGCTTAGGACAGCGCTATGAAAAACTGTTTTTT CASSLGQRYEKLFF
TRBJ2-1 TRBD2 NA TRBV7-8 TGTGCCAGCAGCCCGAGCGGTATTAGCGGGGGGATGACCTACAATGAGCAGTTCTTC CASSPSGISGGMTYNEQFF
TRBJ2-7 TRBD2 NA TRBV7-3 TGTGCCAGCAGCCAAGCGGGAACGGGTGAGCAGTACTTC CASSQAGTGEQYF
TRBJ2-3 TRBD2 NA TRBV10-2 TGCGCCAGCACCGGACTAGCGGGGGGGCTGGTGACAGATACGCAGTATTTT CASTGLAGGLVTDTQYF
TRBJ1-5 TRBD1 NA TRBV28 TGTGCCAGCAGTTCCCGGGACAGGGGGCTCCAGCGGCCCCAGCATTTT CASSSRDRGLQRPQHF
TRBJ2-3 NA NA TRBV6-1 TGTGCCAGCAGTGAACTAGGAACTTTAGATACGCAGTATTTT CASSELGTLDTQYF
TRBJ1-1 NA NA TRBV28 TGTGCCAGCAAACCAGACATGAACACTGAAGCTTTCTTT CASKPDMNTEAFF
TRBJ2-7 NA NA TRBV7-2 TGTGCCAGCAGCTCCCGCAGCTCCTACGAGCAGTACTTC CASSSRSSYEQYF
TRBJ1-2 TRBD1 NA TRBV30 TGTGCCTGGAGGACAGAAAGGACAGGGCACTATGGCTACACCTTC CAWRTERTGHYGYTF
TRBJ2-2 TRBD2 NA TRBV7-9 TGTGCCAGCAGCTTAGACCGAGCGGGAGGGGACACCGGGGAGCTGTTTTTT CASSLDRAGGDTGELFF
TRBJ2-3 NA NA TRBV4-3 TGCGCCAGCAGCCAAAGGGTGGGGGGGCTCACAGATACGCAGTATTTT CASSQRVGGLTDTQYF
TRBJ2-7 NA few TRBV28 TGTGCCAGCAGTGACCTGACTAGTTTATACGAGCAGTACTTC CASSDLTSLYEQYF
TRBJ1-6 TRBD1 NA TRBV19 TGTGCCAGTAGGCATACCGGGACAGGGCGACCTTTTTCGCATTCACCCCTCCACTTT CASRHTGTGRPFSHSPLHF
TRBJ2-3 TRBD2 NA TRBV6-4 TGTGCCAGCAGTGACGGGACTAGCGGCACAGATACGCAGTATTTT CASSDGTSGTDTQYF
TRBJ1-6 NA NA TRBV6-6 TGTGCCAGCGGAAGTCGGGATTCACCCCTCCACTTT CASGSRDSPLHF
TRBJ2-7 NA NA TRBV29-1 TGCAGCGTTGAAGAGCAGCCGGGTAGCTCCTACGAGCAGTACTTC CSVEEQPGSSYEQYF
TRBJ1-1 TRBD1 NA TRBV9 TGTGCCAGCAGCGTAGGGGTGGAGGGGGCGAGCACTGAAGCTTTCTTT CASSVGVEGASTEAFF
TRBJ2-7 TRBD2 NA TRBV11-2 TGTGCCAGCAGCTCGGGACTAGTAGTTTACGAGCAGTACTTC CASSSGLVVYEQYF
TRBJ2-1 NA NA TRBV28 TGTGCCAGCAGTTTACCCGGGGACTCCTACAATGAGCAGTTCTTC CASSLPGDSYNEQFF
TRBJ2-5 TRBD2 NA TRBV4-3 TGCGCCAGCAGCCAAGACAGAAGCGGGGGACAAGAGACCCAGTACTTC CASSQDRSGGQETQYF
TRBJ2-3 NA NA TRBV25-1 TGTGCCAGAGACGGACTGACAGATACGCAGTATTTT CARDGLTDTQYF
TRBJ2-3 NA NA TRBV5-6 TGTGCCAGCAGGGGGGACCGGGACACCACAGATACGCAGTATTTT CASRGDRDTTDTQYF
TRBJ1-1 NA NA TRBV29-1 TGCAGCGTTGAAGCAGCAGGACAGAACACTGAAGCTTTCTTT CSVEAAGQNTEAFF
TRBJ2-3 TRBD2 NA TRBV28 TGTGCCAGCAGTTCCCCGGGACTAGCGGGAGGGATAGATACGCAGTATTTT CASSSPGLAGGIDTQYF
TRBJ2-3 TRBD2 NA TRBV6-5 TGTGCCAGCAGTTTGGGACTAGCGCGCACAGATACGCAGTATTTT CASSLGLARTDTQYF
TRBJ1-5 NA NA TRBV11-2 TGTGCCAGCAGCCGCAATACAGGGCTAAGCAATCAGCCCCAGCATTTT CASSRNTGLSNQPQHF
TRBJ1-5 NA NA TRBV30 TGTGCCTGGAGTTTCCAGAATCAGCCCCAGCATTTT CAWSFQNQPQHF
TRBJ1-1 NA NA TRBV2 TGTGTTGCGGACATTTCGGGCACTGAAGCTTTCTTT CVADISGTEAFF
TRBJ2-1 TRBD2 NA TRBV6-5 TGTGCCAGCAGTCTAGCGGGCTACAATGAGCAGTTCTTC CASSLAGYNEQFF
TRBJ2-2 NA NA TRBV25-1 TGTGCCAGCAGACAGGACGCGAACACCGGGGAGCTGTTTTTT CASRQDANTGELFF
TRBJ2-3 TRBD2 once TRBV7-9 TGTGCCAGCAGCAAGCGAGGGACTAGCGGGGGGGCCGGGGCGCAGTATTTT CASSKRGTSGGAGAQYF
TRBJ2-3 TRBD1 NA TRBV13 TGTGCCAGCAGCTCACCGGGACAGGGCACAGATACGCAGTATTTT CASSSPGQGTDTQYF
TRBJ2-1 NA once TRBV10-2 TGCGCCAGCACCCAGATGGGCGAGCAGTTCTTC CASTQMGEQFF
TRBJ2-5 NA NA TRBV7-9 TGTGCCAGCAGCTTAGCCCTAGCGCGAGGGCGTGATGTACAAGAGACCCAGTACTTC CASSLALARGRDVQETQYF